The 24 T cell receptor beta chains presented below share a single source sample, sequenced in a study of T cell responses to AZD1222 COVID-19 vaccine. Assay: immunoSEQ multiplex PCR; the TCRdb copy retains only in-frame clones and omits some. Seen here are approximately 150,000 clones, around 89% observed once, and the top ten hold about 3%. The material sequenced was peripheral blood, taken on day 0 of AZD1222 vaccination. All receptors come from an adult in good health.

V and J are TRBV28 and TRBJ1-2, with D possibly matching TRBD1 (6 bases). V dropped 5 bases and J dropped 5 bases, with 12 bases sitting between them. Germline-derived CDR1 and CDR2 are MDHEN and SYDVKM. The CDR3 totals 13 residues. CDR3 sequence: CASSTGRRYGYTF. CDR3 coding DNA: TGTGCCAGCAGTACAGGGCGCAGGTATGGCTACACCTTC.

CDR3 protein: CASSLDPGVNTEAFF. DNA of the CDR3: TGCGCCAGCAGCTTGGATCCAGGGGTCAACACTGAAGCTTTCTTT. The rearrangement joins TRBV5-1 to TRBJ1-1; possible D gene TRBD1, 6 bases. The CDR3 totals 15 residues. Germline V gene lookup returns CDR1 SGHRS and CDR2 YFSETQ. The V and J ends lost 0 bases and 2 bases respectively, with 11 bases between them.

This chain joins TRBV6-2 or TRBV6-3 and TRBJ1-1; tentative D call: TRBD1 (6 bases). V lost 5 bases and J 1 base, leaving 17 bases between the germline ends. CDR1 is MNHEY, CDR2 SVGEGT, per germline. This CDR3 has 16 residues. CDR3 sequence: CASSLTRTVRNTEAFF. CDR3 DNA sequence: TGTGCCAGCAGTCTCACTCGGACAGTTCGGAACACTGAAGCTTTCTTT.

This chain links TRBV7-2 with TRBJ2-7, with 9 bases matching TRBD1. Germline trimming cut 0 bases from V and 3 bases from J; bases unmatched to any gene: 6. The germline gives CDR1 SGHTA, CDR2 FQGNSA. The CDR3 has 16 residues. In nucleotides, the CDR3 is TGTGCCAGCAGCTTAGCCGCACAGGGGGCGGGCTACGAGCAGTACTTC. This gives the protein CASSLAAQGAGYEQYF.

The chain couples TRBV28 to TRBJ1-5; 7 bases map to TRBD1. CDR3 length equals 17 residues. Germline V lookup: CDR1 MDHEN, CDR2 SYDVKM. The junction had 14 bases not matched to a gene; V was cut back by 2 bases and J by 7 bases. CDR3 protein: CASSLRAGGLVGQPQHF. In nucleotides, the CDR3 is TGTGCCAGCAGTTTAAGGGCAGGGGGACTAGTGGGACAGCCCCAGCATTTT. Looking up the rest from reference TRBV28 and TRBJ1-5 gives the full variable domain: DVKVTQSSRYLVKRTGEKVFLECVQDMDHENMFWYRQDPGLGLRLIYFSYDVKMKEKGDIPEGYSVSREKKERFSLILESASTNQTSMYLCASSLRAGGLVGQPQHFGDGTRLSIL.

The chain recombines TRBV6-5 with TRBJ1-1; D is uncertain. Germline V lookup: CDR1 MNHEY, CDR2 SVGAGI. Trimming pared 4 bases from V and 0 bases from J, leaving 9 bases between. The CDR3 spans 14 residues. The CDR3 loop is CASSFLGMNTEAFF. The CDR3 nucleotides read TGTGCCAGCAGTTTCCTGGGCATGAACACTGAAGCTTTCTTT.

The rearrangement uses TRBV7-9 and TRBJ1-4, with 8 bases identical to TRBD1. The trim removed 8 bases at V and 8 bases at J, leaving 10 bases unmatched. The CDR3 length is 14 residues. Germline V gene lookup returns CDR1 SEHNR and CDR2 FQNEAQ (reference sequence). In nucleotides, the CDR3 is TGTGCCAGCTTGACCCACGGACAGGGCGAAAAACTGTTTTTT. As protein: CASLTHGQGEKLFF.

This chain links TRBV7-6 with TRBJ2-1, with D possibly being TRBD1 (6 bases). Germline V gives CDR1 SGHVS, CDR2 FNYEAQ. The CDR3 covers 17 residues. The V gene lost 5 bases and the J gene lost 0 bases, with 17 bases spanning the gap. In DNA form, the CDR3 reads TGTGCCAGCAGCCCAGAGGTGGGGGCGGGCTCCTACAATGAGCAGTTCTTC. It encodes CASSPEVGAGSYNEQFF.

The chain recombines TRBV4-3 with TRBJ2-3; TRBD2 aligns across 7 bases. CDR3 size: 18 residues. Germline CDR1 LGHNA, CDR2 YSLEER. J was trimmed by 2 bases and V by 0 bases; bases with no gene match: 11. CDR3 amino acids: CASSQEGGFRGNTDTQYF. The DNA of the CDR3 is TGCGCCAGCAGCCAAGAGGGGGGGTTCCGCGGAAACACAGATACGCAGTATTTT.

This sequence joins TRBV6-5 and TRBJ1-6, with TRBD1 as a possible D gene (6 bases). The CDR3 is made up of 14 amino acids. Deletions cut 5 bases from V and 7 bases from J, with 12 bases between. In germline, CDR1 is MNHEY, CDR2 SVGAGI. The CDR3 region is CASSLQGYNSPLHF. The DNA for the CDR3 is TGTGCCAGCAGTCTCCAGGGGTACAATTCACCCCTCCACTTT.

This sequence joins TRBV25-1 and TRBJ1-6; 8 nucleotides line up with TRBD1. V trimming: 6 bases; J trimming: 9 bases; junction bases outside the gene matches: 7. Germline CDR1 MGHDK, CDR2 SYGVNS. This CDR3 comprises 14 residues. The CDR3 is CASRRTGSGSPLHF. In DNA, the CDR3 is TGTGCCAGCAGGCGGACAGGGAGTGGTTCACCCCTCCACTTT.

CDR3 coding DNA: TGTGCCAGCAGACTAGGGTTTAGCGGGAGCTATAACGGGGAGCTGTTTTTT. This encodes CASRLGFSGSYNGELFF. This rearrangement joins TRBV27 to TRBJ2-2; 9 bases are a match to TRBD2. This CDR3 region has 17 residues. The ends lost 6 bases at V and 7 bases at J; junction bases unmatched: 15. CDR1 MNHEY and CDR2 SMNVEV come from the germline V gene (reference sequence).

J is TRBJ2-5 and V is TRBV4-2; 12 bases match TRBD2. Germline CDR1 is LGHNA and CDR2 is YNFKEQ. The CDR3 loop spans 16 amino acids. V lost 0 bases, J lost 5 bases, and 4 bases stayed unmatched. The CDR3 nucleotides read TGTGCCAGCAGCCAAGACCTAGCGGGGGGGCGGGAGACCCAGTACTTC. It codes for CASSQDLAGGRETQYF.

The chain carries TRBV7-8 and TRBJ1-5; 12 bases match TRBD1. Trimming removed 1 base from V and 6 bases from J; junction bases left unmatched: 4. CDR1 and CDR2 (germline): SGHVS, FQNEAQ. This CDR3 comprises 16 residues. The CDR3 sequence: CASSLGGQGAGQPQHF. Here the CDR3 DNA reads TGTGCCAGCAGCTTAGGGGGACAGGGGGCAGGTCAGCCCCAGCATTTT.

The chain uses TRBV4-3 and TRBJ2-7, with TRBD1 as a possible D gene (6 bases). V dropped 3 bases and J dropped 5 bases, with 14 bases sitting between them. Germline V gene lookup returns CDR1 LGHNA and CDR2 YSLEER. This CDR3 region has 14 residues. The DNA of the CDR3 is TGCGCCAGCAGCCAGGATCAGGGGTTCGACGAGCAGTACTTC. Translated: CASSQDQGFDEQYF.

V is TRBV11-2 and J is TRBJ1-1; no reliable D call. Trimming stripped 5 bases from V and 0 bases from J, with 13 bases between. Germline assignment: CDR1 SGHAT and CDR2 FQNNGV. This CDR3 has 15 amino acids. As DNA, the CDR3 is TGTGCCAGCAGCCCTACCGGACGGCTGAACACTGAAGCTTTCTTT. Amino acids: CASSPTGRLNTEAFF.

V is TRBV5-5 and J is TRBJ2-1; 10 bases agree with TRBD1. Germline assignment: CDR1 SGHKS and CDR2 YYEKEE (reference sequence). The J segment lost 2 bases and the V segment lost 5 bases, leaving 7 bases of the junction unmatched. The CDR3 is made up of 16 amino acids. The CDR3 sequence: CASSRAGTGAYNEQFF. The CDR3 nucleotides read TGTGCCAGCAGTCGGGCCGGGACAGGGGCCTACAATGAGCAGTTCTTC.

J is TRBJ2-3 and V is TRBV19, with 8 bases matching TRBD2. CDR1 LNHDA and CDR2 SQIVND come from the germline V gene (reference sequence). The CDR3 spans 18 residues. V lost 5 bases, J lost 5 bases, and 18 bases stayed unmatched. The CDR3 DNA follows: TGTGCCAGTAGTTCCACCGGGACTAGGTGGGGGCACGGAGATACGCAGTATTTT. Translated, it gives CASSSTGTRWGHGDTQYF.

V and J are TRBV19 and TRBJ1-2; D gene ambiguous. Germline V gene lookup returns CDR1 LNHDA and CDR2 SQIVND (reference sequence). The V end lost 5 bases, the J end lost 7 bases, and 14 bases lay between the germline ends. This CDR3 spans 13 amino acids. The CDR3 bases are TGTGCCAGTAGTGATCGGGCAGTCGGTGGCTACACCTTC. This translates into CASSDRAVGGYTF. Full variable domain (missing parts from reference TRBV19 and TRBJ1-2): DGGITQSPKYLFRKEGQNVTLSCEQNLNHDAMYWYRQDPGQGLRLIYYSQIVNDFQKGDIAEGYSVSREKKESFPLTVTSAQKNPTAFYLCASSDRAVGGYTFGSGTRLTVV.

The genes are TRBV10-1 and TRBJ1-4; possibly TRBD1 for D (6 bases). Germline V lookup: CDR1 WNHNN, CDR2 SYGVQD (reference sequence). Between the trimmed V and J ends, which lost 6 bases and 3 bases, there was a span of 11 bases. CDR3 length equals 14 residues. Here the CDR3 DNA reads TGCGCCAGCAGCCAGGGGACACCTAATGAAAAACTGTTTTTT. Translating gives CASSQGTPNEKLFF.

The chain recombines TRBV5-4 with TRBJ2-7; D might be TRBD1 (7 bases). The V and J ends lost 4 bases and 2 bases respectively, with 16 bases between them. This CDR3 contains 15 residues. Germline V gives CDR1 SGHNT, CDR2 YYREEE (reference sequence). The CDR3 bases are TGTGCCAGCAGCGTCCAGGGGGGACGAACCTACGAGCAGTACTTC. It encodes CASSVQGGRTYEQYF.

The table lists this clone with a count of one. The rearrangement joins TRBV12-3 or TRBV12-4 to TRBJ2-7, with D unresolved. V was clipped by 5 bases and J by 3 bases, with 11 bases between them. The CDR3 covers 13 residues. CDR3 nucleotides: TGTGCCAGCAGTGCCCGACCTGGCTACGAGCAGTACTTC. This encodes CASSARPGYEQYF.

This clone appeared a single time. J is TRBJ1-4 and V is TRBV5-1; 8 bases match TRBD1. Germline-derived CDR1 and CDR2 are SGHRS and YFSETQ. V was pared by 4 bases and J by 1 base, with 3 bases of the junction left unmatched. CDR3 size: 15 residues. CDR3 region: CASSKTGETNEKLFF. The CDR3 DNA follows: TGCGCCAGCAGCAAGACAGGGGAAACTAATGAAAAACTGTTTTTT.

The chain is built from TRBV6-5 and TRBJ1-4; possibly TRBD1 for D (5 bases). The CDR3 consists of 14 residues. V was trimmed by 6 bases and J by 10 bases, leaving 18 bases between them. From germline, CDR1 is MNHEY and CDR2 SVGAGI. The CDR3 region has the DNA TGTGCCAGCAGCTTAACTTACGGGGACCGAAAACTGTTTTTT. As protein: CASSLTYGDRKLFF.